This T cell receptor beta chain derives from a study of human versus mouse CDR3 diversity and MHC coevolution. As for the study in general: Between roughly 5.5 x 10^6 and 1.6 x 10^7 valid reads came from each sample.

A word on this clone: The antigen is undetermined.

Whole-study results and caveats: Human CDR3s averaged more deletions and insertions than mouse CDR3s. Humans had the largest estimated TCR beta repertoire, some 1.5 million clonotypes.

Sorting isolated naive CD4 T cells lacking CD45RO and expressing CD62L. The data were produced by immunoSEQ multiplex PCR, yet TCRdb's version contains in-frame clones alone and is incomplete. The repertoire has some 80,000 clones, 85% to 95% of them found once; the top ten carry less than 0.19%. The TCR was taken from a person aged 25 to 75 in good health. Source material: naive CD4+ T cells from blood. The subset was: CD45RO-negative CD62L-positive naive CD4 T cells.

The CDR3 protein is CASSISGQPQHF. The DNA of the CDR3 is TGTGCCAGTAGTATCTCCGGTCAGCCCCAGCATTTT. The gene calls are TRBV19 and TRBJ1-5; D unresolved. Germline V gene sequence: CDR1 LNHDA, CDR2 SQIVND (reference sequence). The V end lost 3 bases, the J end lost 6 bases, and 6 bases lay between the germline ends. The CDR3 runs to 12 residues.